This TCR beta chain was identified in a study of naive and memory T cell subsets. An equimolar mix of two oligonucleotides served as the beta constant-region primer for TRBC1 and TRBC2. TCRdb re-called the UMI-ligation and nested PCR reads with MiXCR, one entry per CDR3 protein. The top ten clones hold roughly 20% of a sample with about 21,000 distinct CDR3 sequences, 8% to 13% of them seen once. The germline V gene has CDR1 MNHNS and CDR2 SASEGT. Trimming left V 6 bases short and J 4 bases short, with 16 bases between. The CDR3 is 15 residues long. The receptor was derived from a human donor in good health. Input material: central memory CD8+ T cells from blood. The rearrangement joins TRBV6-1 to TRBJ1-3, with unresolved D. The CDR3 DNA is TGTGCCAGCAGCCCTCAAGTGGGGAGCGGAAACACCATATATTTT. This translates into CASSPQVGSGNTIYF.